This entry is about one T cell receptor beta chain. Construction of the TCR beta libraries employed iRepertoire HTBI primers in conjunction with Arm-PCR of CDR3 regions. MiXCR, run by TCRdb on the multiplex PCR reads, gives a single entry per CDR3 protein. The sample has roughly 400,000 distinct CDR3 sequences; 16% are singletons. This sample stems from a study of regulatory T cells in long-lasting Graves disease. The time point was: newly diagnosed GD, antithyroid drugs for less than 3 months. Following extraction of RNA from PBMCs, that RNA was used to make the TCR library. Germline V gene data show CDR1 as DFQATT and CDR2 as SNEGSKA (reference sequence). The CDR3 contains 13 residues. V lost 6 bases, J lost 3 bases, and 11 bases lay in between. The same sample was also studied in work on T cells in Graves' hyperthyroidism and ophthalmopathy.

The chain joins TRBV20-1 to TRBJ2-2; D ambiguous. The source is a young woman with Graves disease. Sequencing used peripheral blood mononuclear cells (PBMCs), obtained at new diagnosis, from a patient treated with antithyroid drugs. The CDR3 is CSAEPAHTGELFF. As DNA, the CDR3 is TGCAGTGCGGAACCGGCGCACACCGGGGAGCTGTTTTTT.